This is a list of T cell receptor beta chains from one sample in a study of blood T cells in healthy people across ages. MiXCR, applied by TCRdb to the 5' RACE reads, yields one record per CDR3 protein. The repertoire has roughly 800,000 distinct CDR3 sequences, 20% to 30% of them found once; the top ten carry 3%. These data were also filed under a second study, of T cells of mothers and their children.

Sequencing was done on a sample of blood. The receptors originated from a boy between 10 and 17 years old in good health. Both conserved end residues are part of each CDR3. Each record gives: clone size, D gene, J gene, V gene, CDR3 DNA, CDR3 protein. The D gene is left open where the match is weak. Rows may omit the clone size; those that give it use once, few, many or a size class.

size: -; D: TRBD1; J: TRBJ2-7; V: TRBV29-1; DNA: TGCAGCACCGCCACCCGACAGGGACACGAGCAGTACTTC; CDR3: CSTATRQGHEQYF
size: -; D: TRBD2; J: TRBJ2-7; V: TRBV6-2/TRBV6-3; DNA: TGTGCCAGCAGTAAACTAGCGGGGTCCTACGAGCAGTACTTC; CDR3: CASSKLAGSYEQYF
size: few; D: TRBD1; J: TRBJ2-1; V: TRBV9; DNA: TGTGCCGGCAGCGTTGGACAGGGGGCCTCCAATGAGCAGTTCTTC; CDR3: CAGSVGQGASNEQFF
size: -; D: -; J: TRBJ1-2; V: TRBV12-3/TRBV12-4; DNA: TGTGCCAGCAACCTACTAGGGTGGGGCTATGGCTACACCTTC; CDR3: CASNLLGWGYGYTF
size: -; D: TRBD1; J: TRBJ2-7; V: TRBV6-5; DNA: TGTGCCAGCAGTTACCGGGTCCGGGACAGGGGGCACGAGCAGTACTTC; CDR3: CASSYRVRDRGHEQYF
size: -; D: -; J: TRBJ2-3; V: TRBV2; DNA: TGTGCCAGCAGTGATCACGGCCGAGACACAGATACGCAGTATTTT; CDR3: CASSDHGRDTDTQYF
size: few; D: -; J: TRBJ2-1; V: TRBV7-2; DNA: TGTGCCAGCAGCTCCGCCGGGATCGAGCAGTTCTTC; CDR3: CASSSAGIEQFF
size: few; D: TRBD2; J: TRBJ2-5; V: TRBV25-1; DNA: TGTGCCAGCAGTGAAGCTAGCGGGGTGGAGACCCAGTACTTC; CDR3: CASSEASGVETQYF
size: -; D: TRBD1; J: TRBJ2-7; V: TRBV10-1; DNA: TGCGCCAGCAGTGAGGGGGGGACAGGCGAGTACGAGCAGTACTTC; CDR3: CASSEGGTGEYEQYF
size: -; D: -; J: TRBJ2-1; V: TRBV9; DNA: TGTGCCAGCAGCGTAGTCGCTTGGGATGAGCAGTTCTTC; CDR3: CASSVVAWDEQFF
size: -; D: -; J: TRBJ1-4; V: TRBV29-1; DNA: TGCAGCGTTGCGGGAGGTAATGAAAAACTGTTTTTT; CDR3: CSVAGGNEKLFF
size: -; D: TRBD2; J: TRBJ2-3; V: TRBV20-1; DNA: TGCAGTGCTAATAGTGGACTAGGCACAGATACGCAGTATTTT; CDR3: CSANSGLGTDTQYF
size: -; D: TRBD1; J: TRBJ2-1; V: TRBV24-1; DNA: TGTGCCACCAGTGACAGCGGGACAGGGGATAATGAGCAGTTCTTC; CDR3: CATSDSGTGDNEQFF
size: -; D: -; J: TRBJ2-3; V: TRBV30; DNA: TGTGCCTGGAGTGTGGGCTACGGCACAGATACGCAGTATTTT; CDR3: CAWSVGYGTDTQYF
size: -; D: -; J: TRBJ1-1; V: TRBV5-1; DNA: TGCGCCAGCAGCTTAAATATAGGGGTGAACACTGAAGCTTTCTTT; CDR3: CASSLNIGVNTEAFF
size: few; D: -; J: TRBJ2-5; V: TRBV27; DNA: TGTGCCAGCAGCCCCCAGGAACAGCAAGAGACCCAGTACTTC; CDR3: CASSPQEQQETQYF
size: -; D: -; J: TRBJ2-3; V: TRBV5-1; DNA: TGCGCCAGCAGCTCAATACCGGACGGAGGAGATACGCAGTATTTT; CDR3: CASSSIPDGGDTQYF
size: -; D: TRBD1; J: TRBJ2-5; V: TRBV5-4; DNA: TGTGCCAGCAGCAGACAGGGGGCGACGGAGACCCAGTACTTC; CDR3: CASSRQGATETQYF
size: -; D: TRBD2; J: TRBJ2-1; V: TRBV5-1; DNA: TGCGCCAGCAGCCCCCATAGCGGGAGCTCCTACAATGAGCAGTTCTTC; CDR3: CASSPHSGSSYNEQFF
size: few; D: TRBD1; J: TRBJ2-1; V: TRBV27; DNA: TGTGCCAGCAGTACGACAACAGGGGACGAGCAGTTCTTC; CDR3: CASSTTTGDEQFF
size: -; D: -; J: TRBJ2-4; V: TRBV11-1; DNA: TGTGCCAGCAGCTTCGAGACGGGAAACATTCAGTACTTC; CDR3: CASSFETGNIQYF
size: few; D: TRBD1; J: TRBJ2-7; V: TRBV30; DNA: TGTGCCTGGAGTTCCGGGACAGGGGTCAACGAGCAGTACTTC; CDR3: CAWSSGTGVNEQYF
size: -; D: -; J: TRBJ1-6; V: TRBV7-3; DNA: TGTGCCAGCAGCTTATTAGGCAGGGACGGTAATTCACCCCTCCACTTT; CDR3: CASSLLGRDGNSPLHF
size: -; D: -; J: TRBJ2-6; V: TRBV4-1; DNA: TGCGCCAGCAGCCATGAACCCCGAGTACAGAGCGCCAACGTCCTGACTTTC; CDR3: CASSHEPRVQSANVLTF